Following are 25 T cell receptor beta chains from one sample sequenced in a study of cytomegalovirus exposure and HLA in healthy donors. Profiling relied on immunoSEQ multiplex PCR, and the TCRdb table lists in-frame clones only, not all of them. This sample has approximately 280,000 clones; around 85% occur once, and the top ten carry roughly 1%. Material for sequencing was PBMCs. Receptors were obtained from a woman aged 18-35 years in good health and CMV-seronegative.

The CDR3 loop reads CASSRSVPSYEQYF. As DNA, the CDR3 is TGTGCCAGCAGCCGTTCGGTGCCCTCCTACGAGCAGTACTTC. This chain joins TRBV6-5 and TRBJ2-7; D ambiguous. This CDR3 has 14 residues. CDR1 and CDR2 (germline): MNHEY, SVGAGI. The V end lost 6 bases, the J end lost 0 bases, and 12 bases lay between the germline ends.

V is TRBV7-9 and J is TRBJ2-7, with D unresolved. Germline CDR1 reads SEHNR; CDR2 reads FQNEAQ (reference sequence). With 3 bases removed from V and 5 bases from J, the gap between germline ends came to 5 bases. The CDR3 extends over 11 amino acids. CDR3 nucleotides: TGTGCCAGCAGCTTGCGCCACGAGCAGTACTTC. It codes for CASSLRHEQYF.

The chain combines TRBV5-6 with TRBJ1-1; TRBD1 is a possible D gene (5 bases). V lost 1 base and J 5 bases, leaving 15 bases between the germline ends. CDR3 length: 15 residues. Per germline, CDR1 SGHDT and CDR2 YYEEEE. The CDR3 bases are TGTGCCAGCAGCTTGAGCGGAGGGGTGGGGACTGAAGCTTTCTTT. This translates into CASSLSGGVGTEAFF.

V usage is TRBV5-1 and J usage is TRBJ2-3; the match to TRBD1 covers 12 bases. This CDR3 region has 21 residues. Germline loops: CDR1 SGHRS, CDR2 YFSETQ. V shed 2 bases, J shed 4 bases, and the junction held 20 bases outside the gene matches. In nucleotides, the CDR3 is TGCGCCAGCAGCTTCACAGGAACCCTAGATACCGGGACAGGGGGCTCAGATACGCAGTATTTT. Translated, it gives CASSFTGTLDTGTGGSDTQYF.

There are a few counts of this clone. The genes are TRBV5-1 and TRBJ2-7, with D possibly TRBD1 on 6 matching bases. V was trimmed by 4 bases and J by 4 bases, leaving 18 bases between them. The germline V gene encodes CDR1 SGHRS and CDR2 YFSETQ. There are 15 residues in the CDR3. For the CDR3, the DNA is TGCGCCAGCAGCAACCGGGACATCGGACAATACGAGCAGTACTTC. Protein: CASSNRDIGQYEQYF.

The chain combines TRBV30 with TRBJ2-3; no clear D. Between the trimmed V and J ends, which lost 2 bases and 5 bases, there was a span of 11 bases. CDR3 length equals 13 residues. In germline, CDR1 is GTSNPN, CDR2 SVGIG (reference sequence). CDR3 protein: CAWSTTLRDTQYF. CDR3 nucleotide sequence: TGTGCCTGGAGTACTACCCTGAGAGATACGCAGTATTTT.

This clone has more than one count but fewer than ten. The chain recombines TRBV30 with TRBJ2-7; TRBD1 matches 8 bases. The V segment lost 5 bases and the J segment 6 bases; nucleotides outside the gene matches: 3. The germline gives CDR1 GTSNPN, CDR2 SVGIG (reference sequence). There are 11 residues in the CDR3. The CDR3 sequence is CAWQTGGEQYF. The CDR3 DNA follows: TGTGCCTGGCAAACAGGGGGCGAGCAGTACTTC. The full variable domain, its missing parts supplied by reference TRBV30 and TRBJ2-7, is SQTIHQWPATLVQPVGSPLSLECTVEGTSNPNLYWYRQAAGRGLQLLFYSVGIGQISSEVPQNLSASRPQDRQFILSSKKLLLSDSGFYLCAWQTGGEQYFGPGTRLTVT.

In this sample, this clone turned up once. This chain connects TRBV9 to TRBJ2-7, with D possibly TRBD1 on 7 matching bases. The germline gives CDR1 SGDLS, CDR2 YYNGEE. Trimming pared 3 bases from V and 6 bases from J, leaving 19 bases between. This CDR3 region has 15 residues. This CDR3 reads CASSELSEGASEQYF. CDR3 DNA sequence: TGTGCCAGCAGCGAACTCTCGGAGGGGGCGTCCGAGCAGTACTTC.

In nucleotides, the CDR3 is TGTGCCAGCACCCCTGGGGAGCTCTATGGCTACACCTTC. Amino acids: CASTPGELYGYTF. The chain combines TRBV6-6 with TRBJ1-2; D gene ambiguous. CDR3 length equals 13 residues. V was pared by 7 bases and J by 4 bases, with 13 bases between. The germline V gene encodes CDR1 MNHNY and CDR2 SVGAGI (reference sequence).

The rearrangement links TRBV2 to TRBJ1-4; TRBD1 matches 7 bases. This CDR3 has 15 amino acids. V was pared by 4 bases and J by 6 bases, with 8 bases of the junction left unmatched. Germline assignment: CDR1 SNHLY and CDR2 FYNNEI. This CDR3 reads CASSGDREWDEKLFF. The DNA of the CDR3 is TGTGCCAGCAGTGGTGACAGGGAGTGGGATGAAAAACTGTTTTTT.

The V call is TRBV10-3, the J call TRBJ1-1; D unresolved. This CDR3 has 14 residues. Per germline, CDR1 ENHRY and CDR2 SYGVKD. Trimming took 2 bases from V and 1 from J, leaving 8 bases between them. In DNA, the CDR3 is TGTGCCATCAGTGAGAGTACAGCGAACACTGAAGCTTTCTTT. This sequence encodes CAISESTANTEAFF.

The chain couples TRBV6-6 to TRBJ2-7, with D unclear. Germline CDR1 and CDR2: MNHNY and SVGAGI (reference sequence). V dropped 6 bases and J dropped 2 bases, with 5 bases sitting between them. This CDR3 has 11 residues. The CDR3 protein is CASRETYEQYF. The CDR3 DNA sequence: TGTGCCAGCAGGGAGACCTACGAGCAGTACTTC.

V is TRBV15 and J is TRBJ1-2; D is unclear. The CDR3 loop spans 15 amino acids. V shed 0 bases and J shed 7 bases, with 15 bases lying between them. Germline CDR1 and CDR2: LNHNV and YYDKDF (reference sequence). DNA of the CDR3: TGTGCCACCAGCAGAGATACCCCCCGAGCGGGTGGCTACACCTTC. This sequence encodes CATSRDTPRAGGYTF.

This clone was detected only a few times. This chain uses TRBV7-9 with TRBJ2-7, with 10 nucleotides matching TRBD1. J lost 9 bases, V lost 5 bases, and 4 bases had no gene match. CDR3 size: 12 residues. Germline V gene data show CDR1 as SEHNR and CDR2 as FQNEAQ (reference sequence). The CDR3, as DNA: TGTGCCAGCAGCCTGACAGGGGGCGCGCAGTACTTC. Its translation: CASSLTGGAQYF. The full variable domain, rest sourced from reference TRBV7-9 and TRBJ2-7, is DTGVSQNPRHKITKRGQNVTFRCDPISEHNRLYWYRQTLGQGPEFLTYFQNEAQLEKSRLLSDRFSAERPKGSFSTLEIQRTEQGDSAMYLCASSLTGGAQYFGPGTRLTVT.

The chain links TRBV13 to TRBJ2-7; D is unresolved. Per germline, CDR1 PRHDT and CDR2 FYEKMQ (reference sequence). V was clipped by 9 bases and J by 2 bases, with 17 bases between them. The CDR3 totals 14 residues. This CDR3 is CARILSIAAYEQYF. Here the CDR3 DNA reads TGTGCCAGGATACTTAGTATAGCAGCCTACGAGCAGTACTTC.

V is TRBV11-2 and J is TRBJ2-1; 9 bases map to TRBD2. Germline CDR1 is SGHAT and CDR2 is FQNNGV. The CDR3 totals 15 residues. With 0 bases clipped from V and 13 bases from J, the junction kept 10 bases outside the gene matches. CDR3 sequence: CASSLDQGAGGPQFF. The CDR3 coding sequence is TGTGCCAGCAGCTTAGATCAGGGAGCGGGGGGACCACAGTTCTTC.

This rearrangement joins TRBV19 to TRBJ1-4; the D gene is possibly TRBD1 (6 bases). Germline CDR1 and CDR2: LNHDA and SQIVND (reference sequence). There are 16 residues in the CDR3. V was shortened by 4 bases and J by 0 bases, with 12 bases between the two germline ends. CDR3 nucleotide sequence: TGTGCCAGTAGTAAGGGATCAGGGGCAACTAATGAAAAACTGTTTTTT. Its protein is CASSKGSGATNEKLFF.

The chain recombines TRBV6-5 with TRBJ2-7, with a weak D call TRBD1 (5 bases). In germline, CDR1 is MNHEY, CDR2 SVGAGI. The CDR3 totals 13 residues. V was pared by 2 bases and J by 0 bases, with 5 bases between. The CDR3 DNA follows: TGTGCCAGCAGTTACGACAGCTCCTACGAGCAGTACTTC. Its translation is CASSYDSSYEQYF.

This clone was observed a single time. This sequence joins TRBV6-5 and TRBJ1-2, with D unresolved. Trimming took 2 bases from V and 4 from J, leaving 11 bases between them. This CDR3 region has 14 residues. Germline CDR1 and CDR2: MNHEY and SVGAGI. The CDR3 spells CASSYQEGLYGYTF. CDR3 bases: TGTGCCAGCAGTTACCAGGAGGGCCTCTATGGCTACACCTTC.

V gene TRBV7-2 combines with J gene TRBJ1-5; 7 nucleotides align to TRBD1. CDR3 length equals 17 residues. Germline V gives CDR1 SGHTA, CDR2 FQGNSA. V gave up 1 base and J gave up 1 base; unmatched junction bases: 7. The CDR3 here is CASSLEAGGHSNQPQHF. Here the CDR3 DNA reads TGTGCCAGCAGCTTAGAGGCAGGGGGACACAGCAATCAGCCCCAGCATTTT.

The rearrangement uses TRBV6-5 and TRBJ2-1; weak D call: TRBD1 (5 bases). The CDR3 contains 15 residues. The V and J ends lost 2 bases and 8 bases respectively, with 16 bases between them. The germline gives CDR1 MNHEY, CDR2 SVGAGI. The CDR3 region is CASSYEGQGRHEQFF. The CDR3 DNA reads TGTGCCAGCAGTTACGAAGGGCAGGGTAGGCATGAGCAGTTCTTC.

This chain connects TRBV5-1 to TRBJ2-5, with unresolved D. This CDR3 has 14 amino acids. Deletions cut 0 bases from V and 3 bases from J, with 9 bases between. The germline V gene has CDR1 SGHRS and CDR2 YFSETQ. CDR3 amino acids: CASSLALREETQYF. In DNA form, the CDR3 reads TGCGCCAGCAGCTTGGCGTTGAGAGAAGAGACCCAGTACTTC.

In its sample, this clone was seen once. The V gene is TRBV29-1, the J gene TRBJ1-2; 12 bases line up with TRBD1. CDR3 length: 13 residues. CDR1 and CDR2 from the germline V gene are SQVTM and ANQGSEA. The V and J ends lost 6 bases and 8 bases, in that order; junction bases with no gene match: 7. The CDR3 nucleotides read TGCAGCGTCGCCGGGACAGGGGGCGAGGGCTACACCTTC. Translated: CSVAGTGGEGYTF.

This rearrangement joins TRBV11-3 to TRBJ2-1; 13 nucleotides align to TRBD2. Germline V gene sequence: CDR1 SGHNT, CDR2 YENEEA. V was pared by 5 bases and J by 7 bases, with 11 bases of the junction left unmatched. The CDR3 runs 17 residues. DNA of the CDR3: TGTGCCAGCAGCAGTCGACTAGCGGGAGGTTTTACGAATGAGCAGTTCTTC. Its protein product is CASSSRLAGGFTNEQFF.

The gene calls are TRBV5-1 and TRBJ2-6; possible D gene TRBD1, 5 bases. The CDR3 length is 14 residues. CDR1 and CDR2 (germline): SGHRS, YFSETQ. Between the trimmed V and J ends, which lost 0 bases and 9 bases, there was a span of 10 bases. The CDR3 nucleotides read TGCGCCAGCAGCTTGGTAGGGGATGGCAACGTCCTGACTTTC. Its translation is CASSLVGDGNVLTF.